Included here is one TCR beta chain sequence, with context. This entry comes from a study of OX40 agonist ivuxolimab in advanced cancers. Sequencing was performed with immunoSEQ multiplex PCR; in TCRdb, only in-frame clones are kept and a portion is missing. The sample contains approximately 77,000 clones, about 90% of which appear only once. The CDR3 consists of 16 residues. J was trimmed by 2 bases and V by 4 bases; bases with no gene match: 9. CDR1 is SGHRS and CDR2 is YFSETQ in the germline V gene. Autoimmune disease history or systemic immunosuppression excluded patients. Samples of blood were obtained at baseline, on cycle 4 day 1, and on cycle 7 day 1.

The receptor's source is an adult with an advanced solid tumor such as melanoma, head and neck, liver or kidney cancer. The chain employs TRBV5-1 and TRBJ2-3, with 8 bases aligning to TRBD2. The material sequenced was CD4+ or CD8+ T cells sorted from blood, taken in a trial of the OX40 agonist ivuxolimab. CDR3 nucleotide sequence: TGCGCCAGCAGCCCCGCCCTTAGCGGGAACACAGATACGCAGTATTTT. As protein: CASSPALSGNTDTQYF. The full variable domain, in which reference TRBV5-1 and TRBJ2-3 provide the parts outside the CDR3, is KAGVTQTPRYLIKTRGQQVTLSCSPISGHRSVSWYQQTPGQGLQFLFEYFSETQRNKGNFPGRFSGRQFSNSRSEMNVSTLELGDSALYLCASSPALSGNTDTQYFGPGTRLTVL.